This entry lists 7 T cell receptor beta chains sequenced from one sample in a study of regulatory T cells in long-lasting Graves disease. Noted time point: newly diagnosed GD, antithyroid drugs for less than 3 months. Researchers made the TCR library from RNA that was extracted from PBMCs. Construction of TCR beta libraries relied on iRepertoire HTBI primers and on Arm-PCR targeting CDR3 regions. TCRdb independently ran MiXCR on the multiplex PCR reads; one entry per CDR3 protein. This sample carries about 540,000 distinct CDR3 sequences, approximately 15% of them seen once, and the ten largest clones take 8.5% to 10%. These records were also assigned to another study, of T cells in Graves' hyperthyroidism and ophthalmopathy.

Sample: peripheral blood mononuclear cells (PBMCs), taken at new diagnosis, from a patient treated with antithyroid drugs. Source of these receptors: a man aged 25-45 years with Graves disease.

This clonotype was counted a few times. The rearrangement joins TRBV15 to TRBJ1-5; the D is unclear. The CDR3 has 16 residues. V was trimmed by 0 bases and J by 2 bases, leaving 11 bases between them. Germline V gene lookup returns CDR1 LNHNV and CDR2 YYDKDF (reference sequence). The CDR3 protein is CATSRDRAVGNQPQHF. DNA for the CDR3: TGTGCCACCAGCAGAGATAGGGCGGTTGGCAATCAGCCCCAGCATTTT. The variable domain in full, with the rest retrieved from reference TRBV15 and TRBJ1-5, is DAMVIQNPRYQVTQFGKPVTLSCSQTLNHNVMYWYQQKSSQAPKLLFHYYDKDFNNEADTPDNFQSRRPNTSFCFLDIRSPGLGDTAMYLCATSRDRAVGNQPQHFGDGTRLSIL.

This clonotype was counted ten times or more. V is TRBV27 and J is TRBJ2-1; D is unresolved. CDR1 is MNHEY and CDR2 is SMNVEV in the germline V gene (reference sequence). The germline V and J ends were trimmed by 2 bases and 3 bases, with 5 bases remaining between them. The CDR3 is 13 residues long. Here the CDR3 DNA reads TGTGCCAGCAGTTTAGGCTTCTACAATGAGCAGTTCTTC. Translation gives CASSLGFYNEQFF.

This clonotype has a handful of counts. This chain links TRBV5-1 with TRBJ1-1, with TRBD1 as a possible D gene (5 bases). Trimming took 4 bases from V and 4 from J, leaving 11 bases between them. Germline-derived CDR1 and CDR2 are SGHRS and YFSETQ. This CDR3 region has 13 residues. The CDR3 sequence: CASSPGGITEAFF. The DNA of the CDR3 is TGCGCCAGCAGCCCCGGGGGAATCACTGAAGCTTTCTTT.

Only a few counts were recorded for this clonotype. V is TRBV7-9 and J is TRBJ2-6; tentatively, D is TRBD2 (6 bases). V lost 8 bases, J lost 12 bases, and 11 bases lay in between. CDR3 size: 11 residues. Germline V gives CDR1 SEHNR, CDR2 FQNEAQ (reference sequence). The CDR3 loop is CASPAGSVLTF. The CDR3 DNA reads TGTGCCAGCCCGGCCGGGAGCGTCCTGACTTTC.

Only a few counts were recorded for this clonotype. The chain has TRBV2 and TRBJ2-3; the D gene is possibly TRBD2 (5 bases). Per germline, CDR1 SNHLY and CDR2 FYNNEI. With 11 bases removed from V and 6 bases from J, the gap between germline ends came to 18 bases. The CDR3 length is 13 residues. The CDR3 protein is CAGRPDSGDTQYF. The CDR3 nucleotides read TGTGCCGGACGTCCGGACTCGGGCGATACGCAGTATTTT.

This clonotype was seen at least ten times. This chain connects TRBV12-3 or TRBV12-4 to TRBJ2-2, with D possibly being TRBD2 (6 bases). V lost 10 bases to trimming and J lost 4 bases, with 16 bases between them. This CDR3 comprises 14 residues. CDR3 DNA: TGTGCCAACAGAACCGGGACTGTCACCGGGGAGCTGTTTTTT. It translates to CANRTGTVTGELFF.

This clonotype occurred a few times. The chain uses TRBV5-6 and TRBJ2-3, with 8 bases that match TRBD2. V dropped 4 bases and J dropped 2; count of bases not matched to a gene: 9. The CDR3 spans 16 residues. CDR1 and CDR2 from the germline V gene are SGHDT and YYEEEE. The CDR3 coding sequence is TGTGCCAGCAGCCATCTAGCGGGCGGGCACACAGATACGCAGTATTTT. Its translation is CASSHLAGGHTDTQYF.